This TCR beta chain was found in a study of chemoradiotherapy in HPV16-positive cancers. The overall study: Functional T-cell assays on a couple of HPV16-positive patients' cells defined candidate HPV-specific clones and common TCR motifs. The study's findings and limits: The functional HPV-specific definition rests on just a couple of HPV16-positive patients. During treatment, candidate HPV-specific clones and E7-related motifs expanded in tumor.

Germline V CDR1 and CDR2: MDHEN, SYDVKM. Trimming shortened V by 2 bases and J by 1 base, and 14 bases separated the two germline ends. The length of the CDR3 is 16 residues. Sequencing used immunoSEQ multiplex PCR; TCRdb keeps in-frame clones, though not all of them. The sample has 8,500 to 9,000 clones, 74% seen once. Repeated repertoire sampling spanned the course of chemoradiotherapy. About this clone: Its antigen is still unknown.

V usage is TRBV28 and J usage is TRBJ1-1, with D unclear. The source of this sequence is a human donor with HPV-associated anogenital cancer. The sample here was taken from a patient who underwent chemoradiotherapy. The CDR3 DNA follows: TGTGCCAGCAGTTTACCAGGCAAGGCAGGGAACACTGAAGCTTTCTTT. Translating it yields CASSLPGKAGNTEAFF.